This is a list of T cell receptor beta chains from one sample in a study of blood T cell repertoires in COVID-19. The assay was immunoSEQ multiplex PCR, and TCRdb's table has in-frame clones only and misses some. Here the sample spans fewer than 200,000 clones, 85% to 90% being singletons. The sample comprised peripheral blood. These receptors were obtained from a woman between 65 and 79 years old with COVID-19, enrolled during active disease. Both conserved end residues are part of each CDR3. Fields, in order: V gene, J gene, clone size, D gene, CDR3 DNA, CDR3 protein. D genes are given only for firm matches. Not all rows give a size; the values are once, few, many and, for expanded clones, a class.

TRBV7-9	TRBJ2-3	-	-	TGTGCCAGCAGCTTAGCCTCGGTTAGTGCGGATACGCAGTATTTT	CASSLASVSADTQYF
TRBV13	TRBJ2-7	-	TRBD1	TGTGCCAGCAGCTTCGGGACAGGGTACGAGCAGTACTTC	CASSFGTGYEQYF
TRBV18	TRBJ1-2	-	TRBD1	TGTGCCAGCTCACCGGGACAGGGCAACTATGGCTACACCTTC	CASSPGQGNYGYTF
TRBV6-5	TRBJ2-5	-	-	TGTGCCAGCAGCGCGACAGGGAGGGAGACCCAGTACTTC	CASSATGRETQYF
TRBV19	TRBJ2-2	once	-	TGTGCCAGTACTCCCAATTTATCGGGCGGGGAGCTGTTTTTT	CASTPNLSGGELFF
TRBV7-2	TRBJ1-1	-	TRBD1	TGTGCCAGCAGCACACGACAGGGGAGCACTGAAGCTTTCTTT	CASSTRQGSTEAFF
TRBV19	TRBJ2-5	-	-	TGTGCCAGTAGTCCCCACTCTAGCGTCGAGACCCAGTACTTC	CASSPHSSVETQYF
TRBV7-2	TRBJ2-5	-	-	TGTGCCACCGCCACCTCAGACTACATTGCAGAGACCCAGTACTTC	CATATSDYIAETQYF
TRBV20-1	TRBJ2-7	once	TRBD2	TGCAGTGCTAGTTGGGGAGCGGGAGTGGGCTACGAGCAGTACTTC	CSASWGAGVGYEQYF
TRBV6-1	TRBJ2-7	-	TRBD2	TGTGCCAGCAGTGAAAGTGGGAGGACTAGCGGGAGGCCGGAATACGAGCAGTACTTC	CASSESGRTSGRPEYEQYF
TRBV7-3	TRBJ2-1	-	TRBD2	TGTGCCAGCAGCTTGTCACTAGCGGTTCACAATGAGCAGTTCTTC	CASSLSLAVHNEQFF
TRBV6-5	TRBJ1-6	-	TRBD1	TGTGCCAGCAGCCTCGACAGGGGTAATTCACCCCTCCACTTT	CASSLDRGNSPLHF
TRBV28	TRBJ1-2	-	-	TGTGCCAGCAGTTTATGGTTGGGGGGGGGCTATGGCTACACCTTC	CASSLWLGGGYGYTF
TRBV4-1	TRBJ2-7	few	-	TGCGCCAGCGGACCGATTCTAGCGCGCGTCCCCTACGAGCAGTACTTC	CASGPILARVPYEQYF
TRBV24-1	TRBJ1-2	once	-	TGTGCCACCAGTGATTTGCCCAGGGGTAACTATGGCTACACCTTC	CATSDLPRGNYGYTF
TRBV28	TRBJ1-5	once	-	TGTGCCAGCAGTTTAGGCGGAGGAAATCAGCCCCAGCATTTT	CASSLGGGNQPQHF
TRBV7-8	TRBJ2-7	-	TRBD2	TGTGCCAGCAGCGTAGGACTAGGCAACTACGAGCAGTACTTC	CASSVGLGNYEQYF
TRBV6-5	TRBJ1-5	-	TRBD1	TGTGCCAGCAGTTCCGCAACAGGGGGTCTCAATCAGCCCCAGCATTTT	CASSSATGGLNQPQHF
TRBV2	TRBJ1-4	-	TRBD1	TGTGCCAGCAGTTTAAGACAGGGCGGTGAAAAACTGTTTTTT	CASSLRQGGEKLFF
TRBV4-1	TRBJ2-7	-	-	TGCGCCAGCAGCCAAGATTCCGGGGTGAGCGGCGAGCAGTACTTC	CASSQDSGVSGEQYF
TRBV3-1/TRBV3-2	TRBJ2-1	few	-	TGTGCCAGCAGCCAAGCAGGGGTTGAGCAGTTCTTC	CASSQAGVEQFF
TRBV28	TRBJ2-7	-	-	TGTGCCAGCAGTTTGACACCTTCCTACGAGCAGTACTTC	CASSLTPSYEQYF
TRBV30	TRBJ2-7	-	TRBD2	TGTGCCTGGAGCGGATATAGCGGGTTAAAGTCCTACGAGCAGTACTTC	CAWSGYSGLKSYEQYF
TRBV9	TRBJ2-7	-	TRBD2	TGTGCCAGCAGCGTAGCTACCGGACTAGCGGCCACCTACGAGCAGTACTTC	CASSVATGLAATYEQYF
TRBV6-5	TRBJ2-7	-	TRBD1	TGTGCCAGCAGTTACTCGACAGGGGATTTCGGAGACGAGCAGTACTTC	CASSYSTGDFGDEQYF
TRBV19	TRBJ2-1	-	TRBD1	TGTGCCAGCCAGTCCGGGACAGGGTCCTACAATGAGCAGTTCTTC	CASQSGTGSYNEQFF
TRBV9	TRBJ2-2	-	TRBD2	TGTGCCAGCAGCGTCGACTTCCTAGCGGGAGCCACCGGGGAGCTGTTTTTT	CASSVDFLAGATGELFF
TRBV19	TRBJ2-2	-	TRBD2	TGTGCCAGTAGGAAACTAGCGGGAGGTTTGGACGGGGAGCTGTTTTTT	CASRKLAGGLDGELFF
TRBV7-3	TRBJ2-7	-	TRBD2	TGTGCCAGCAGCTTAACTCCGGGACTAGCGGGCTCCGAGCAGTACTTC	CASSLTPGLAGSEQYF
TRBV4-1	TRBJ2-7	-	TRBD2	TGCGCCAGCAGCCAGACTAGCGGGGAATCCTACGAGCAGTACTTC	CASSQTSGESYEQYF
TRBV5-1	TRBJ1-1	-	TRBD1	TGCGCCAGCAGCACACTAGGCGGGGAGGGGACAGGGGGACTCATGAACACTGAAGCTTTCTTT	CASSTLGGEGTGGLMNTEAFF
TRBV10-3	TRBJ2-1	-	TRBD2	TGTGCCGCGACTAGCGGGGCAAACAATGAGCAGTTCTTC	CAATSGANNEQFF
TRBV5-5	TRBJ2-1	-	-	TGTGCCAGCAGCCCCTTAGCGGCACAGACCTACAATGAGCAGTTCTTC	CASSPLAAQTYNEQFF
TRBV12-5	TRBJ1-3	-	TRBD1	TGTGCTAGTGGCCGGGGACAGGGTGGAAACACCATATATTTT	CASGRGQGGNTIYF
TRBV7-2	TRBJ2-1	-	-	TGTGCCAGCAGCTTCGACATTAGATTATACAATGAGCAGTTCTTC	CASSFDIRLYNEQFF
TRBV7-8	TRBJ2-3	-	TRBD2	TGTGCCAGCAGCACTAGCGGGAGATCAGATACGCAGTATTTT	CASSTSGRSDTQYF
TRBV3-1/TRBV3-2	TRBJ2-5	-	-	TGTGCCAGCAGCCAAGAGGCGGGACCCGAAGGGACCCAGTACTTC	CASSQEAGPEGTQYF
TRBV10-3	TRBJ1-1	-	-	TGTGCCACAGGCGGACAGTTGAACACTGAAGCTTTCTTT	CATGGQLNTEAFF
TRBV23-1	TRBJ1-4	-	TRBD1	TGCGCCAGCAGTCAATCGGGAAAAACGGGACAGGGGGGGGAAAAACTGTTTTTT	CASSQSGKTGQGGEKLFF
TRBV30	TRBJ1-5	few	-	TGTGCCTGGAGTGTTGGGCCCCGGCAGCCCCAGCATTTT	CAWSVGPRQPQHF
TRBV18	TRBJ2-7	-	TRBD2	TGTGCCAGCTCACCAGGAGCGGGGTACGAGCAGTACTTC	CASSPGAGYEQYF
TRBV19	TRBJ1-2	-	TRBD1	TGTGCCAGTAGTAGAGACGACAGGGTTGGTGGCTACACCTTC	CASSRDDRVGGYTF
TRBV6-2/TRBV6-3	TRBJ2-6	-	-	TGTGCCAGCAGTTACTCGAAGGGGGGGACTGGGGCCAACGTCCTGACTTTC	CASSYSKGGTGANVLTF
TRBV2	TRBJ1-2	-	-	TGTGCCAGCAGGAGTCACGTTGGGGCCCCAACTCCACCATATGGCTACACCTTC	CASRSHVGAPTPPYGYTF
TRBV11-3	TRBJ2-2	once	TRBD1	TGTGCCAGCAGCTCCGGGACAGGGAACACCGGGGAGCTGTTTTTT	CASSSGTGNTGELFF
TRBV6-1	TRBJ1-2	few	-	TGTGCCAGCAGTGAAGCGGGGGGAGAGGGCTACACCTTC	CASSEAGGEGYTF
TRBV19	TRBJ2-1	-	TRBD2	TGTGCCAGTAGTAAACGTTATATAGCGGGAGGGACCTACAATGAGCAGTTCTTC	CASSKRYIAGGTYNEQFF
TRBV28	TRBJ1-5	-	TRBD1	TGTGCCAGCAGTCTCTACAGGGGCAATAGCAATCAGCCCCAGCATTTT	CASSLYRGNSNQPQHF
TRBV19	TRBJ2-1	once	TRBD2	TGTGCCAGTAGTCAAGGACTAGCGGGAGAGGGTTCCTACAATGAGCAGTTCTTC	CASSQGLAGEGSYNEQFF
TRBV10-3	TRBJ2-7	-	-	TGTGCCATCGGGCGGGATCGAGAGCAGTACTTC	CAIGRDREQYF
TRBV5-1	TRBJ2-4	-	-	TGCGCCAGCAGCTTGCGGGCGGGAGCCAAAAACATTCAGTACTTC	CASSLRAGAKNIQYF
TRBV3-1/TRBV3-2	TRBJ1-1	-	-	TGTGCCAGCAGCCAACCCGGGAGTGAAGCTTTCTTT	CASSQPGSEAFF